Listed below are T cell receptor beta chains from one sample, sequenced in a study of shared clonotypes between healthy human individuals. The protocol was immunoSEQ multiplex PCR, while the TCRdb copy is restricted to in-frame clones and leaves out a portion. The sample carries 100,000 or so clones, around 71% recorded once. The source material was memory CD8+ T cells sorted from blood. The receptors shown here come from a woman in her twenties or thirties in good health. The CDR3 runs from the conserved cysteine through the conserved F or W. A D gene is named only where the DNA matches it firmly. Size values are once, few and many counts, or a class for expanded clones, and some rows have none.

j_gene,abundance,d_gene,v_gene,CDR3aa,CDR3nt
TRBJ2-2,NA,TRBD1,TRBV10-3,CAISERTGVTGELFF,TGTGCCATCAGTGAGCGGACAGGGGTCACCGGGGAGCTGTTTTTT
TRBJ2-1,NA,TRBD1,TRBV11-1,CASSSGQGYNEQFF,TGTGCCAGCAGCTCGGGACAGGGATACAATGAGCAGTTCTTC
TRBJ1-5,NA,NA,TRBV4-1,CASSQVGRDQPQHF,TGCGCCAGCAGCCAAGTTGGTCGGGATCAGCCCCAGCATTTT
TRBJ2-7,NA,NA,TRBV27,CASSFSRDGEQYF,TGTGCCAGCAGTTTCTCCAGGGACGGCGAGCAGTACTTC
TRBJ2-2,NA,NA,TRBV7-9,CASSLVGNTGELFF,TGTGCCAGCAGCTTAGTGGGGAACACCGGGGAGCTGTTTTTT
TRBJ1-2,NA,NA,TRBV27,CASSLSPGNGYTF,TGTGCCAGCAGTTTATCTCCAGGAAATGGCTACACCTTC
TRBJ1-2,NA,NA,TRBV28,CALGSRAYGYTF,TGTGCCCTCGGGAGCAGGGCCTATGGCTACACCTTC
TRBJ1-2,few,TRBD1,TRBV6-5,CASSYQGTGNYGYTF,TGTGCCAGCAGTTACCAGGGGACAGGGAACTATGGCTACACCTTC
TRBJ1-1,NA,TRBD1,TRBV2,CASSDHQMTGYAFF,TGTGCCAGCAGTGATCACCAAATGACAGGGTATGCTTTCTTT
TRBJ2-5,NA,NA,TRBV6-5,CASSYGKTQYF,TGTGCCAGCAGTTACGGAAAGACCCAGTACTTC
TRBJ2-2,NA,TRBD2,TRBV18,CASSPGLAENTGELFF,TGTGCCAGCTCACCGGGACTAGCGGAGAACACCGGGGAGCTGTTTTTT
TRBJ2-1,NA,TRBD2,TRBV5-1,CASSLVPSGSSYNEQFF,TGCGCCAGCAGCTTGGTCCCTAGCGGAAGCTCCTACAATGAGCAGTTCTTC
TRBJ2-7,NA,TRBD2,TRBV6-5,CASSYLGLADEQYF,TGTGCCAGCAGTTACCTGGGACTAGCTGACGAGCAGTACTTC
TRBJ2-1,few,NA,TRBV28,CASSSNLVNEQFF,TGTGCCAGCAGTTCTAACTTGGTCAATGAGCAGTTCTTC
TRBJ2-2,NA,TRBD1,TRBV27,CASSSRDRARLVGELFF,TGTGCCAGCAGTTCCCGGGACAGGGCGAGGTTGGTCGGGGAGCTGTTTTTT
TRBJ2-1,NA,NA,TRBV10-3,CAISEWTTSNEQFF,TGTGCCATCAGTGAGTGGACTACTTCCAATGAGCAGTTCTTC
TRBJ1-1,NA,NA,TRBV9,CASSVGTGNTEAFF,TGTGCCAGCAGCGTCGGGACGGGGAACACTGAAGCTTTCTTT
TRBJ1-1,NA,NA,TRBV10-1,CASSDGFLGTEAFF,TGCGCCAGCAGTGACGGATTTCTGGGCACTGAAGCTTTCTTT
TRBJ2-1,NA,TRBD1,TRBV2,CASIGQGPRDAYNEQFF,TGTGCCAGCATCGGACAGGGCCCCAGAGACGCCTACAATGAGCAGTTCTTC
TRBJ1-2,NA,NA,TRBV27,CASSYGWGAYGYTF,TGTGCCAGCAGTTATGGATGGGGGGCTTATGGCTACACCTTC
TRBJ2-1,few,TRBD2,TRBV5-4,CASSLLAGGPGEQFF,TGTGCCAGCAGCTTACTAGCGGGAGGGCCGGGTGAGCAGTTCTTC
TRBJ1-1,many,NA,TRBV6-5,CASSYWQGGNTEAFF,TGTGCCAGCAGTTATTGGCAGGGCGGGAACACTGAAGCTTTCTTT
TRBJ2-1,NA,NA,TRBV4-1,CASSPGGTGPFF,TGCGCCAGCAGCCCGGGAGGGACAGGGCCGTTCTTC
TRBJ2-2,NA,TRBD2,TRBV2,CASSGLAGGVNTGELFF,TGTGCCAGCAGTGGGTTAGCGGGAGGGGTGAACACCGGGGAGCTGTTTTTT